One sample yielded the 7 T cell receptor beta chains listed below, sequenced in a study of T cells in Graves' hyperthyroidism and ophthalmopathy (dated by TCRdb to about 2019). The library was built by means of multiplex PCR. The sequencing machine was an Illumina HiSeq 2000. TCR beta CDR3 regions were amplified from RNA transcripts. A first-round RT-PCR of the TCR CDR3 used the HTBI primer set with the Qiagen OneStep RT-PCR kit. The public sequencing data were trimmed at Q25 with fastp and processed into clonotypes with MiXCR by TCRdb, which kept only in-frame beta chains. Entries that share a CDR3 protein sequence are merged under the most common genes and DNA. The sample contains some 510,000 distinct CDR3 sequences, around 21% of them found a single time. Together, the top ten hold approximately 26% of the sample. Sequenced material: blood. The source of these receptors is a man between 18 and 29 years old with Graves' hyperthyroidism.

This clonotype was seen ten or more times. Here the CDR3 DNA reads TGCGCCAGCAGTGAGTCGAAATTCCCAGGGGCCGAGCAGTACTTC. Amino acids: CASSESKFPGAEQYF. The rearrangement joins TRBV10-1 to TRBJ2-7; tentative D call: TRBD1 (6 bases). The CDR3 contains 15 residues. The germline V gene encodes CDR1 WNHNN and CDR2 SYGVQD (reference sequence). Between the trimmed V and J ends, which lost 0 bases and 6 bases, there was a span of 15 bases.

This clonotype was seen a handful of times. The chain has TRBV28 and TRBJ1-2; D is possibly TRBD1 (5 bases). Trimming cost V 5 bases and J 14 bases, with 18 bases left between them. The CDR3 spans 12 residues. Germline lookup yields CDR1 MDHEN and CDR2 SYDVKM. The CDR3 sequence is CASSRGLTAWTF. The CDR3 nucleotides read TGTGCCAGCAGTAGGGGATTGACCGCATGGACCTTC.

This clonotype was counted many times. This chain joins TRBV10-3 and TRBJ1-3; 7 positions match TRBD1. CDR1 is ENHRY and CDR2 is SYGVKD in the germline V gene. This CDR3 has 18 residues. V lost 2 bases, J lost 0 bases, and 10 bases stayed unmatched. The CDR3 DNA follows: TGTGCCATCAGTGAGAGAGGACAGGCGCCTTCCTCTGGAAACACCATATATTTT. Its translation: CAISERGQAPSSGNTIYF.

As concerns this clonotype: At one end the junction does not follow the germline gene, possibly because of a read error. The chain couples TRBV27 to TRBJ2-7, with 8 nucleotides matching TRBD1. This CDR3 has 14 residues. Per the germline V gene, CDR1 is MNHEY and CDR2 is SMNVEV (reference sequence). CDR3 sequence reads: CVSSLLDRVGEQYF. DNA for the CDR3: TGTGTCAGCAGTTTACTGGACAGGGTAGGCGAGCAGTACTTC.

Only a few counts were recorded for this clonotype. The rearrangement links TRBV6-1 to TRBJ1-1, with D perhaps TRBD1 (6 bases). Germline V gives CDR1 MNHNS, CDR2 SASEGT. The CDR3 is 14 residues long. V was pared by 4 bases and J by 5 bases, with 14 bases between. DNA for the CDR3: TGTGCCAGCAGTGGGGGGGGGCATGAGACTGAAGCTTTCTTT. Translated: CASSGGGHETEAFF.

This clonotype was found many times. The V gene is TRBV7-9, the J gene TRBJ2-7; 8 bases fit TRBD2. This CDR3 has 15 residues. With V trimmed by 6 bases and J by 7 bases, 14 bases remained unmatched. Germline V gives CDR1 SEHNR, CDR2 FQNEAQ (reference sequence). CDR3 in amino acids: CASRPGQRGSLEQYF. CDR3 DNA: TGTGCCAGCAGACCGGGGCAGCGGGGGTCCCTGGAGCAGTACTTC.

The chain couples TRBV5-1 to TRBJ2-6, with D possibly TRBD1 on 5 matching bases. V was cut by 2 bases and J by 0 bases, with 12 bases left in between. CDR3 length: 17 amino acids. Germline values: CDR1 SGHRS, CDR2 YFSETQ. For the CDR3, the DNA is TGCGCCAGCAGCTTAGACAGACCAAGCTCTGGGGCCAACGTCCTGACTTTC. This gives the protein CASSLDRPSSGANVLTF.